Listed below are T cell receptor beta chains from one sample, sequenced in a study of blood T cell repertoires in COVID-19. The protocol was immunoSEQ multiplex PCR, while the TCRdb copy is restricted to in-frame clones and leaves out a portion. Of about 220,000 clones in the sample, 82% were seen once. The sample taken for sequencing was peripheral blood. Receptors were obtained from an elderly woman with acute or convalescent COVID-19. CDR3s include the opening cysteine and the closing phenylalanine or tryptophan. A D gene is named only where the DNA matches it firmly. Expanded clones are given a class, and other clones once, few, many or no size at all.

V,D,size,J,CDR3,DNA
TRBV2,TRBD1,-,TRBJ1-5,CASSGTGSDQPQHF,TGTGCCAGCAGCGGGACAGGGAGTGATCAGCCCCAGCATTTT
TRBV3-1/TRBV3-2,-,-,TRBJ1-3,CASSLGGSGNTIYF,TGTGCCAGCAGCCTGGGGGGCTCTGGAAACACCATATATTTT
TRBV11-3,-,-,TRBJ1-1,CASSFGGIAEAFF,TGTGCCAGCAGCTTTGGCGGGATCGCTGAAGCTTTCTTT
TRBV28,TRBD2,-,TRBJ2-1,CASRAPTGAGGLHNEQFF,TGTGCCAGCAGAGCTCCCACGGGAGCGGGGGGGCTCCACAATGAGCAGTTCTTC
TRBV5-4,-,once,TRBJ1-2,CASSKGQGDNGYTF,TGTGCCAGCTCGAAGGGGCAGGGTGACAATGGCTACACCTTC
TRBV5-1,-,-,TRBJ1-3,CASATTAGSTGNTIYF,TGCGCCAGCGCCACTACGGCGGGGTCCACTGGAAACACCATATATTTT
TRBV6-1,-,-,TRBJ1-1,CASSDRGLGGMNTEAFF,TGTGCCAGCAGTGACCGGGGCCTCGGGGGAATGAACACTGAAGCTTTCTTT
TRBV4-2,-,-,TRBJ1-4,CASSPGIGDLTEKLFF,TGTGCCAGCAGCCCGGGGATTGGGGATCTTACTGAAAAACTGTTTTTT
TRBV18,-,-,TRBJ2-1,CASSLGGSYNEQFF,TGTGCCAGCTCACTCGGAGGGTCCTACAATGAGCAGTTCTTC
TRBV5-6,-,-,TRBJ2-7,CASSLGVYEQYF,TGTGCCAGCAGCCTGGGAGTCTACGAGCAGTACTTC
TRBV29-1,-,-,TRBJ2-6,CSASPSGANVLTF,TGCAGCGCTTCTCCTTCTGGGGCCAACGTCCTGACTTTC
TRBV19,TRBD1,-,TRBJ1-5,CASNPGQGSYQPQHF,TGTGCCAGTAACCCCGGACAGGGTTCTTATCAGCCCCAGCATTTT
TRBV29-1,-,-,TRBJ1-5,CSVVLGAMDSNQPQHF,TGCAGCGTTGTACTGGGGGCAATGGATAGCAATCAGCCCCAGCATTTT
TRBV7-3,-,-,TRBJ2-1,CASSLTVGDNEQFF,TGTGCCAGCAGCTTAACAGTAGGGGACAATGAGCAGTTCTTC
TRBV5-6,TRBD1,-,TRBJ1-3,CASSRDSFSGNTIYF,TGTGCCAGCAGTAGGGACAGCTTCTCTGGAAACACCATATATTTT
TRBV27,TRBD2,-,TRBJ2-3,CASSIRTSGGASTDTQYF,TGTGCCAGCAGTATTCGGACTAGCGGGGGGGCAAGCACAGATACGCAGTATTTT
TRBV2,TRBD1,-,TRBJ1-4,CASSETGQGTKLFF,TGTGCCAGCAGTGAGACGGGACAGGGAACTAAACTGTTTTTT
TRBV5-1,-,-,TRBJ2-3,CASSQFGSLVSDTDTQYF,TGCGCCAGCAGCCAATTTGGATCACTAGTCTCCGACACAGATACGCAGTATTTT
TRBV18,TRBD1,-,TRBJ1-1,CASSPRGQGDAEAFF,TGTGCCAGCTCACCGAGAGGACAGGGCGATGCTGAAGCTTTCTTT
TRBV3-1/TRBV3-2,-,-,TRBJ1-1,CASSQVGNTEAFF,TGTGCCAGCAGCCAAGTCGGGAACACTGAAGCTTTCTTT